This T cell receptor beta chain was captured by sequencing in a study of graft-versus-host responses after intestinal transplantation. In the study overall: Each recipient received a multivisceral, liver-intestinal, or isolated intestinal graft. Tacrolimus and steroids were given for about 3 years to all recipients after anti-thymocyte globulin induction.

General study results and limits: Among recipient marrow samples, GvH clones were found; some appeared first in ileum or blood.

The assay was immunoSEQ multiplex PCR, and TCRdb's table has in-frame clones only and misses some. Among 130,000 or so clones, approximately 91% were seen once, and the ten largest hold roughly 0.19%. CDR1 is GTSNPN, CDR2 SVGIG, per germline (reference sequence). Trimming removed 2 bases at V and 10 bases at J, with 14 bases between. CDR3 length: 12 residues. Comment on this clone: Its antigen remains unidentified.

The chain employs TRBV30 and TRBJ1-1; D gene unclear. Sequences were derived from unstimulated CD4+ T cells sorted from spleen or lymph node cells, sampled before intestinal transplant. The source is a human donor who received an intestinal transplant. CDR3 in DNA: TGTGCCTGGAGTTCGACGGAGGCCCGAGCTTTCTTT. As protein: CAWSSTEARAFF.